This TCR beta chain was sequenced during a study of OX40 agonist ivuxolimab in advanced cancers. Looking at the study overall: Partial responses were achieved by three patients: one hepatocellular carcinoma, two cutaneous melanoma.

Of note for this clone: Its antigen is as yet unknown.

Between the trimmed V and J ends, which lost 2 bases and 1 base, there was a span of 5 bases. This CDR3 spans 13 amino acids. Germline V gene data show CDR1 as MGHRA and CDR2 as YSYEKL. TCRdb keeps only in-frame clones here, not all; method: immunoSEQ multiplex PCR. The sample has 25,000 to 35,000 clones, about 90% seen once. Broader study findings: The 0.1-3.0 mg/kg partial responders had among the lowest clonal expansion. Some patients who did not respond also had low normalized T-cell clonal expansion. CD4+ and CD8+ blood T cells expanded clonally by week 6 at 0.1 to 3.0 mg/kg.

The chain has TRBV4-1 and TRBJ1-1; the D is unclear. This specimen consisted of CD4+ or CD8+ T cells sorted from blood, obtained in a trial of the OX40 agonist ivuxolimab. This clonotype was sampled from an adult with an advanced solid tumor such as melanoma, head and neck, liver or kidney cancer. In DNA, the CDR3 is TGCGCCAGCAGCCAAAGCAGGAACACTGAAGCTTTCTTT. It is translated as CASSQSRNTEAFF.